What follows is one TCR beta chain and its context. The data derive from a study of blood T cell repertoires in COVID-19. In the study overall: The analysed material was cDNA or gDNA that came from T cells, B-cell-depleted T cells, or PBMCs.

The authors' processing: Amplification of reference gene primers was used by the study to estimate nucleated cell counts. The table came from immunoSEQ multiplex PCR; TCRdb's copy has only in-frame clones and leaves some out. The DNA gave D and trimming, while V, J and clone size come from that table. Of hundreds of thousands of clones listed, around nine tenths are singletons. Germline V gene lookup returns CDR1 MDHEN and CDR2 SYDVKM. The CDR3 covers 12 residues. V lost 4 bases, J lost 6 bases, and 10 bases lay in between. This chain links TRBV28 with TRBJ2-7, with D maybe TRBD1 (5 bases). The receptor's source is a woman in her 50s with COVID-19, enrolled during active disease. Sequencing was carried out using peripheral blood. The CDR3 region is CASSYVRAEQYF. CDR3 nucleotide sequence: TGTGCCAGCAGTTACGTCAGGGCCGAGCAGTACTTC.